Here is one TCR beta chain with its context. What it binds is not known. V was trimmed by 5 bases and J by 4 bases, leaving 12 bases between them. Germline CDR1 reads SGHVS; CDR2 reads FQNEAQ. CDR3 length: 13 amino acids. The data were taken from a study of cytomegalovirus exposure and HLA in healthy donors. Clones were sequenced by immunoSEQ multiplex PCR, and TCRdb holds only the in-frame ones, with some missing. The sample lists about 140,000 clones; about 86% were seen once. Separation from the 666-subject first cohort characterized the 120-subject validation cohort, to which the donors belonged. Overall study results and limits: Per published reports, the classifier diagnosed cytomegalovirus status with high specificity and sensitivity. Rare sequences made up most TCRs, while some public TCRs were found in many donors.

Sample: PBMCs. This TCR was recovered from a woman aged 18-35 years in good health and CMV-seropositive. The V and J genes are TRBV7-8 and TRBJ2-7; D unresolved. CDR3: CASSPEFKYEQYF. DNA of the CDR3: TGTGCCAGCAGCCCCGAGTTTAAGTACGAGCAGTACTTC.